A single sample is the source of the 25 T cell receptor beta chains below, sequenced in a study of monozygotic twins with inflammatory bowel disease. TCRdb reprocessed the 5' RACE reads; each CDR3 protein has one entry and no DNA is given. The sample yields approximately 110,000 distinct CDR3 sequences, of which the top ten take up under 15%. Source material: blood. The receptors derive from a human donor with ulcerative colitis or Crohn's disease, or a healthy co-twin of an affected twin (not recorded which).

This chain uses TRBV12-3 or TRBV12-4 with TRBJ2-2; the D call of TRBD1 rests on TCRdb alone, since no DNA is present to check it. This CDR3 has 15 amino acids. The CDR3 sequence: CASSPPRVSTGELFF.

The rearrangement links TRBV5-5 to TRBJ1-4; TCRdb's assignment of TRBD1 cannot be checked, as there is no DNA. The CDR3 loop spans 17 amino acids. The germline CDR1 and CDR2 sequences are SGHKS and YYEKEE (reference sequence). The CDR3 loop reads CASSLWDRGDPNEKLFF.

This rearrangement joins TRBV28 to TRBJ2-3; absent DNA, TCRdb's TRBD2 call cannot be checked. The CDR3 extends over 16 amino acids. The germline CDR1 and CDR2 sequences are MDHEN and SYDVKM. The CDR3 loop reads CASSYRGLVTINTQYF.

The rearrangement uses TRBV7-2 and TRBJ2-1; TCRdb gives TRBD2 as the D gene, but with no DNA this cannot be confirmed. Germline values: CDR1 SGHTA, CDR2 FQGNSA. CDR3 length: 13 residues. The CDR3 here is CASSLNPRGEQFF.

The rearrangement joins TRBV11-2 to TRBJ2-2; TCRdb's D call of TRBD2 is untestable without DNA. CDR3 length: 18 residues. Germline values: CDR1 SGHAT, CDR2 FQNNGV. CDR3 region: CASRPHEGGDANTGELFF.

The J gene is TRBJ2-5, the V gene TRBV7-2; TCRdb indicates TRBD2, and absent DNA this call remains unverified. The CDR3 is made up of 15 amino acids. Germline values: CDR1 SGHTA, CDR2 FQGNSA. CDR3 in amino acids: CASSLGGLAQRTQYF. Variable domain in full (rest from reference TRBV7-2 and TRBJ2-5): GAGVSQSPSNKVTEKGKDVELRCDPISGHTALYWYRQSLGQGLEFLIYFQGNSAPDKSGLPSDRFSAERTGGSVSTLTIQRTQQEDSAVYLCASSLGGLAQRTQYFGPGTRLLVL.

CDR3 in amino acids: CASSQGLAANTGELFF. This sequence joins TRBV5-1 and TRBJ2-2; without DNA, the TCRdb call of TRBD2 cannot be checked. CDR1 and CDR2 (germline): SGHRS, YFSETQ. CDR3 length: 16 residues.

The J gene is TRBJ1-5, the V gene TRBV27; the D call from TCRdb, TRBD1, cannot be confirmed without DNA. CDR3 length: 14 amino acids. Germline V gives CDR1 MNHEY, CDR2 SMNVEV (reference sequence). The CDR3 loop reads CASSFTGGGRPQHF.

The chain links TRBV7-2 to TRBJ2-2. The CDR3 has 13 residues. Germline V gene sequence: CDR1 SGHTA, CDR2 FQGNSA. This chain's CDR3 is CASSATYSGELFF.

V is TRBV5-1 and J is TRBJ2-4; TCRdb picks TRBD2, but there is no DNA to check that call. This CDR3 spans 14 amino acids. Germline V gives CDR1 SGHRS, CDR2 YFSETQ. The CDR3 loop reads CASSKGLAVNIQYF.

This rearrangement joins TRBV20-1 to TRBJ2-7; the TCRdb D gene call, TRBD2, has no DNA to confirm it. Germline V CDR1 and CDR2: DFQATT, SNEGSKA (reference sequence). This CDR3 comprises 18 residues. CDR3 loop: CSARGASVMLSSEYEQYF.

The V call is TRBV3-1, the J call TRBJ1-2. Per germline, CDR1 LGHDT and CDR2 YNNKEL (reference sequence). There are 11 residues in the CDR3. CDR3 residues: CASSLLGGYTF.

This chain links TRBV4-1 with TRBJ1-1. Germline loops: CDR1 MGHRA, CDR2 YSYEKL. The CDR3 has 15 amino acids. CDR3: CASSQDRVRVMEAFF.

The chain carries TRBV20-1 and TRBJ2-4; TCRdb calls TRBD2, which cannot be checked without DNA. The CDR3 spans 17 residues. Germline V gene data show CDR1 as DFQATT and CDR2 as SNEGSKA (reference sequence). Here the CDR3 reads CSASRLAGGPFANIQYF.

The V gene is TRBV7-2, the J gene TRBJ2-1; TCRdb gives TRBD2 as the D gene, but with no DNA this cannot be confirmed. The CDR3 sequence is 13 residues long. Per germline, CDR1 SGHTA and CDR2 FQGNSA. The CDR3 sequence is CASSPYTSVEQFF.

The rearrangement links TRBV27 to TRBJ2-7; TCRdb picks TRBD1, but there is no DNA to check that call. The CDR3 length is 15 residues. Germline V gene lookup returns CDR1 MNHEY and CDR2 SMNVEV (reference sequence). The CDR3 is CASRRGQGLSYEQYF.

The chain couples TRBV20-1 to TRBJ1-2. The CDR3 is made up of 14 amino acids. CDR1 and CDR2 from the germline V gene are DFQATT and SNEGSKA (reference sequence). The CDR3 sequence is CSAPPGDSSLGYTF.

The chain combines TRBV7-2 with TRBJ1-1. The CDR3 has 14 residues. The germline V gene encodes CDR1 SGHTA and CDR2 FQGNSA. The CDR3 here is CAISFRTQNTEAFF.

This chain uses TRBV28 with TRBJ2-5; the TCRdb call, TRBD1, lacks DNA for checking. This CDR3 region has 14 residues. Per the germline V gene, CDR1 is MDHEN and CDR2 is SYDVKM. CDR3 region: CASTEGGRHETQYF.

The chain uses TRBV10-3 and TRBJ1-1; no DNA is available, so the TRBD1 call from TCRdb remains unchecked. This CDR3 region has 15 residues. Germline V gene lookup returns CDR1 ENHRY and CDR2 SYGVKD. Here the CDR3 reads CAISESKGKNTEAFF.

The chain has TRBV3-1 and TRBJ1-5. The CDR3 is made up of 14 amino acids. Looked up from germline, CDR1 is LGHDT and CDR2 is YNNKEL (reference sequence). The CDR3 spells CASSQDWGNQPQHF.

V gene TRBV4-3 combines with J gene TRBJ2-7; the D gene TCRdb calls, TRBD1, cannot be checked with no DNA. The CDR3 is 15 residues long. CDR1 and CDR2 from the germline V gene are LGHNA and YSLEER. The CDR3 loop reads CASSQDMWAGDEQYF.

The gene calls are TRBV21-1 and TRBJ2-5. TRBV21-1 is a pseudogene locus. The CDR3 is 13 amino acids. CDR3 protein: CASSKDRARTQYF.

This rearrangement joins TRBV5-5 to TRBJ1-1; the D gene TCRdb calls, TRBD1, cannot be checked with no DNA. CDR3 size: 16 residues. Germline V lookup: CDR1 SGHKS, CDR2 YYEKEE (reference sequence). CDR3 sequence reads: CASSLGQGGWNTEAFF.

The rearrangement links TRBV11-2 to TRBJ2-2; TCRdb selects TRBD1, and the lack of DNA leaves this call unchecked. This CDR3 region has 16 residues. Germline CDR1 is SGHAT and CDR2 is FQNNGV. The CDR3 loop is CASSSKGDPNTGELFF.